This is a list of T cell receptor beta chains from one sample in a study of blood T cell repertoires in COVID-19. Here immunoSEQ multiplex PCR was the method, and the copy in TCRdb shows in-frame clones only, minus some. The sample records hundreds of thousands of clones, approximately 90% being singletons. Sequenced: peripheral blood. These receptors were taken from a woman younger than 45 with acute or convalescent COVID-19. The conserved cysteine and the conserved F or W are not part of the CDR3 here.

TRBV19,TRBJ2-1,ASSRSGGFYNEQF
TRBV11-2,TRBJ2-5,ASSLILAETQY
TRBV7-3,TRBJ2-3,ASSLTPGLAGGTDTQY
TRBV6-5,TRBJ1-6,ASSQDRGYNSPLH
TRBV27,TRBJ1-1,ASSLRGAVTEAF
TRBV9,TRBJ1-1,ASSVSGNTEAF
TRBV5-6,TRBJ2-5,ASREGLEETQY
TRBV28,TRBJ2-5,ASSFRTGLKETQY
TRBV28,TRBJ2-1,ASSASGTGGYNEQF
TRBV15,TRBJ2-5,ATSSRQGEETQY
TRBV27,TRBJ2-3,ASSLGVFSGDTQY
TRBV5-5,TRBJ2-3,ASSFGDRAPTDTQY
TRBV14,TRBJ2-2,ASSRIMTGNTGELF
TRBV4-1,TRBJ2-7,ASSHSTSGGAYEQY
TRBV7-9,TRBJ2-7,ASSLPNSYEQY
TRBV24-1,TRBJ2-1,ATSPSSYNEQF
TRBV15,TRBJ2-5,ATSKHVGGQETQY
TRBV2,TRBJ2-2,ASMGQGVGELF
TRBV7-9,TRBJ1-1,ASSLGDAGIRDEAF
TRBV6-2/TRBV6-3,TRBJ2-4,ASSLTKNIQY
TRBV29-1,TRBJ2-3,SVVVGGTDTQY
TRBV19,TRBJ2-7,ASRVTSGGAYEQY